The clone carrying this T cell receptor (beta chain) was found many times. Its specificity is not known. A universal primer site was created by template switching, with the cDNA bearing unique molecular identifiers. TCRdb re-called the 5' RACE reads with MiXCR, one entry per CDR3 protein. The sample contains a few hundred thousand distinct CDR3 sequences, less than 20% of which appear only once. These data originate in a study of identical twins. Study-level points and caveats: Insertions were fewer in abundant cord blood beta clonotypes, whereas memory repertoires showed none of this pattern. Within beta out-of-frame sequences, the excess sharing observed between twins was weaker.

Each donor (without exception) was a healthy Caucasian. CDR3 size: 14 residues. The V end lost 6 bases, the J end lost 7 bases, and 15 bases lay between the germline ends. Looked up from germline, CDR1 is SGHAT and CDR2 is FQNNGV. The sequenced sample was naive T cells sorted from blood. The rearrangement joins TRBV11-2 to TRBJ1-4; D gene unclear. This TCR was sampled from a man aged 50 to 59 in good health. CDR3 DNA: TGTGCCAGCAGGGAATACGGCGGGAGTGAAAAACTGTTTTTT. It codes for CASREYGGSEKLFF.